This T cell receptor beta chain was sequenced during a study of T cell changes during pregnancy in multiple sclerosis. This clone was detected only a few times. Libraries were prepared by immunoSEQ multiplex PCR; TCRdb keeps only in-frame clonotypes and omits some of them. This sample carries 65,000 to 75,000 clones, around 90% of them seen once, and the ten largest clones take approximately 1.5%. The V gene's germline CDR1 is SGDLS and CDR2 YYNGEE. The V and J ends lost 4 bases and 0 bases respectively, with 17 bases between them. The CDR3 loop spans 17 amino acids. The clonotype was recovered from a female donor in good health, enrolled as a control in a pregnancy study. The source was peripheral blood, collected in the third trimester of pregnancy. J is TRBJ1-3 and V is TRBV9, with a weak D call TRBD1 (6 bases). This chain's CDR3 is CASSSTLRGSSGNTIYF. Written as DNA, the CDR3 is TGTGCCAGCAGCTCTACCCTCAGGGGCAGCTCTGGAAACACCATATATTTT.